Listed below are T cell receptor beta chains from one sample, sequenced in a study of blood T cell repertoires in COVID-19. Sequenced by immunoSEQ multiplex PCR; TCRdb stores in-frame clones only, minus some. The table has 70,000 to 95,000 clones, approximately 87% seen once. Sequenced: peripheral blood. The receptors originated from a human donor with active COVID-19. The donor label of this sample is uncertain. Each CDR3 is given with its conserved first and last residue. A D gene is named only where the DNA matches it firmly. Only some rows state a clone size, as once, few, many or a class for expanded clones.

clone_size d_call j_call v_call cdr3_nt cdr3_aa
once . TRBJ2-2 TRBV24-1 TGTGCCACCAGTGACCCGAGATTTGGGGAGCTGTTTTTT CATSDPRFGELFF
. . TRBJ1-5 TRBV7-2 TGTGCCAGCAGTTTAGAGGCAGGCGTCGGACAGCCCCAGCATTTT CASSLEAGVGQPQHF
once TRBD1 TRBJ2-2 TRBV28 TGTGCCAGCAGGCCCGACAGGGGGGACACCGGGGAGCTGTTTTTT CASRPDRGDTGELFF
. . TRBJ2-3 TRBV27 TGTGCCAGCAGTTTAAGCTCCCTGCCCACAGATACGCAGTATTTT CASSLSSLPTDTQYF
once . TRBJ1-4 TRBV2 TGTGCCAGCAGTTCAGGGGCTGGGATCCAAAAACTGTTTTTT CASSSGAGIQKLFF
. . TRBJ1-6 TRBV13 TGTGCCAGCAGCGGTAGTGGTACAGGCTCTTCACCCCTCCACTTT CASSGSGTGSSPLHF
. TRBD1 TRBJ2-2 TRBV5-1 TGCGCCAGCAGCTTGGGCCCCGGGACAGGGGGCGTTTTTTCCGGGGAGCTGTTTTTT CASSLGPGTGGVFSGELFF
. . TRBJ1-5 TRBV23-1 TGCGCCAGCAGTCAACCGGACAGCTCGACGGATCAGCCCCAGCATTTT CASSQPDSSTDQPQHF
. . TRBJ2-7 TRBV6-2/TRBV6-3 TGTGCCAGCAGCGACCCCGGACAACACTACGAGCAGTACTTC CASSDPGQHYEQYF
once . TRBJ1-1 TRBV6-5 TGTGCCAGCAAAACCCAACAGAACACTGAAGCTTTCTTT CASKTQQNTEAFF
few . TRBJ2-3 TRBV15 TGTGCCACCAGCGGATGGCAGGGGATGACTAGCACAGATACGCAGTATTTT CATSGWQGMTSTDTQYF
. . TRBJ2-2 TRBV25-1 TGTGCCAGCAGAGCAAGCAGGGACACCGGGGAGCTGTTTTTT CASRASRDTGELFF
. TRBD1 TRBJ2-7 TRBV19 TGTGCCAGTAGTATGGGGACAGTAACCTACGAGCAGTACTTC CASSMGTVTYEQYF
. TRBD1 TRBJ2-7 TRBV7-9 TGTGCCAGCAGCACCACCGGGACAGGGTCGTACGAGCAGTACTTC CASSTTGTGSYEQYF
. . TRBJ2-3 TRBV9 TGTGCCAGCAGCGTAGACGGGGATACGCAGTATTTT CASSVDGDTQYF
. TRBD1 TRBJ2-7 TRBV6-5 TGTGCCAGCAGGACAGGGGGCACCTACGAGCAGTACTTC CASRTGGTYEQYF
. . TRBJ2-2 TRBV6-2/TRBV6-3 TGTGCCAGCAGTTATTCCGGGACCGGGGAGCTGTTTTTT CASSYSGTGELFF
few . TRBJ2-7 TRBV5-4 TGTGCCAGCACCGATAAGAAACAGGCAACGGTCTACGAGCAGTACTTC CASTDKKQATVYEQYF
. . TRBJ2-1 TRBV19 TGTGCCAGTAGTATAGACCGGGACTCCTTAATAAGCGATGAGCAGTTCTTC CASSIDRDSLISDEQFF
. . TRBJ2-3 TRBV6-5 TGTGCCAGCAGACAGTTTTATACGCAGTATTTT CASRQFYTQYF
. TRBD1 TRBJ1-3 TRBV5-6 TGTGCCAGCAGCTATGGGGACAGGGCGGGAAACACCATATATTTT CASSYGDRAGNTIYF
. . TRBJ2-1 TRBV19 TGTGCCAGTAGTATCGGTGGGGGAGGATCCTACAATGAGCAGTTCTTC CASSIGGGGSYNEQFF
. . TRBJ2-5 TRBV4-3 TGCGCCAGCAGCCAGACACAGGGCGAGACCCAGTACTTC CASSQTQGETQYF
. TRBD2 TRBJ2-3 TRBV9 TGTGCCAGCAGCGTACTGGCGGGGGGGGATACGCAGTATTTT CASSVLAGGDTQYF
. . TRBJ2-7 TRBV5-1 TGCGCCAGCAGCTTGACGTCAGGCCAAGGCGAGCAGTACTTC CASSLTSGQGEQYF
. TRBD1 TRBJ2-7 TRBV3-1/TRBV3-2 TGTGCCAGCAGGGGACAGATGTACGAGCAGTACTTC CASRGQMYEQYF
. TRBD1 TRBJ2-5 TRBV5-1 TGCGCCAGCAGCTTAGGACAGGGGGCGATTCAAGAGACCCAGTACTTC CASSLGQGAIQETQYF
. TRBD2 TRBJ2-4 TRBV19 TGTGCCAGTAGTATAGTGAGTCAGGGACTAGCGGGACTAGCCAAAAACATTCAGTACTTC CASSIVSQGLAGLAKNIQYF
. TRBD2 TRBJ2-3 TRBV3-1/TRBV3-2 TGTGCCAGCAGCCAAGATCTGATAGCGGGGGGAGTGACAGATACGCAGTATTTT CASSQDLIAGGVTDTQYF
. . TRBJ1-1 TRBV3-1/TRBV3-2 TGTGCCAGCAGCCAATCGGGGTCGAGTACTGAAGCTTTCTTT CASSQSGSSTEAFF
. TRBD2 TRBJ2-3 TRBV7-3 TGTGCCAGCAGCAGAGCGGGGGGGCTAGCAGATACGCAGTATTTT CASSRAGGLADTQYF
. TRBD2 TRBJ2-2 TRBV7-6 TGTGCCAGCAGCCCCACTCGACTAGCGGGGGGCCATCCCGCCGGGGAGCTGTTTTTT CASSPTRLAGGHPAGELFF
. TRBD2 TRBJ2-1 TRBV6-2/TRBV6-3 TGTGCCAGCAGTAAGACTAGCGGGGACAATGAGCAGTTCTTC CASSKTSGDNEQFF
. TRBD1 TRBJ2-2 TRBV15 TGTGCCACCAGCAGGCGGACAGGGGTGGCCGGGGAGCTGTTTTTT CATSRRTGVAGELFF
. . TRBJ2-7 TRBV19 TGTGCCAGTAGTATAAAAAGAGGAGGGGCCATCAACACCTACGAGCAGTACTTC CASSIKRGGAINTYEQYF
. TRBD1 TRBJ1-6 TRBV30 TGTGCCTGGAAAAGGGGACAGGGATCACCCCTCCACTTT CAWKRGQGSPLHF
few . TRBJ1-2 TRBV7-9 TGTGCCAGCAGCACCGGTATGCAGGCCCAGCGGGGTGGCTACACCTTC CASSTGMQAQRGGYTF
few . TRBJ2-2 TRBV7-9 TGTGCCAGCAGTAGACAGCTCGGGGAGCTGTTTTTT CASSRQLGELFF
. . TRBJ2-5 TRBV19 TGTGCCAGTAGACCGACAGACGAGAAGACCCAGTACTTC CASRPTDEKTQYF
. . TRBJ2-5 TRBV5-6 TGTGCCAGCAGCCTCGTCGGAGTGTTTATGGAGACCCAGTACTTC CASSLVGVFMETQYF
. . TRBJ2-5 TRBV11-2 TGTGCCAGCAGCCTAGAAGGGGTAGCGGTTGTCCTGGGGGAGACCCAGTACTTC CASSLEGVAVVLGETQYF
. . TRBJ1-1 TRBV5-6 TGTGCCAGCAGCTTGTATCAGGGCACTGAAGCTTTCTTT CASSLYQGTEAFF
. . TRBJ1-1 TRBV30 TGTGCCTGCACCGGGACACCGAACACTGAAGCTTTCTTT CACTGTPNTEAFF
. . TRBJ1-2 TRBV6-5 TGTGCCAGCAGCCGGGAGTATGACTATGGCTACACCTTC CASSREYDYGYTF
few . TRBJ1-2 TRBV7-2 TGTGCCAGCAGCTCCCAACGGACCCACACTAGGGGCTACACCTTC CASSSQRTHTRGYTF
. TRBD2 TRBJ2-3 TRBV27 TGTGCCAGCGGCGAAGCGGGGGCCCCCACAGATACGCAGTATTTT CASGEAGAPTDTQYF
. . TRBJ2-2 TRBV28 TGTGCCAGCAGTAATGATGAGCGAAGGACCGGGGAGCTGTTTTTT CASSNDERRTGELFF
. TRBD1 TRBJ2-3 TRBV18 TGTGCCAGCGGACAGGGGGCCACAGATACGCAGTATTTT CASGQGATDTQYF
. TRBD1 TRBJ1-5 TRBV6-2/TRBV6-3 TGTGCCAGCAGCGGGACAGGGGTAAATCAGCCCCAGCATTTT CASSGTGVNQPQHF
once TRBD1 TRBJ1-1 TRBV6-5 TGTGCCAGCTGCATATCCGGGACAGGGAACACTGAAGCTTTCTTT CASCISGTGNTEAFF
. TRBD1 TRBJ2-7 TRBV6-1 TGTGCCAGCAGTGATGTCGCAGGGGGCAACGAGCAGTACTTC CASSDVAGGNEQYF
. . TRBJ2-7 TRBV7-9 TGTGCCAGCAGCGATCCCGGACAGAGCTACGAGCAGTACTTC CASSDPGQSYEQYF
. TRBD2 TRBJ2-2 TRBV18 TGTGCCAGCTCACCAGGACTAGCGGTGAACACCGGGGAGCTGTTTTTT CASSPGLAVNTGELFF
. . TRBJ1-2 TRBV4-3 TGCGCCAGCAGCCGATCAGGGTACGGCTACACCTTC CASSRSGYGYTF
. TRBD1 TRBJ1-1 TRBV11-2 TGTGCCAGCAGCTTAGATCACAGGGGCACTGAAGCTTTCTTT CASSLDHRGTEAFF
few . TRBJ2-2 TRBV6-2/TRBV6-3 TGTGCCAGCAGCGGGACTTCCACCGGGGAGCTGTTTTTT CASSGTSTGELFF
. . TRBJ2-2 TRBV7-6 TGTGCCAGCAGCTTAGCGGCAGGCCCCACCGGGGAGCTGTTTTTT CASSLAAGPTGELFF
. . TRBJ1-2 TRBV7-8 TGTGCCAGCAGTCCGGGGGGTTATGGCTACACCTTC CASSPGGYGYTF
. TRBD1 TRBJ1-1 TRBV15 TGTGCCACCAGCAGAGGACAGGGGATCCAGAACACTGAAGCTTTCTTT CATSRGQGIQNTEAFF